This T cell receptor beta chain was found in a study of T-cell reconstitution after alpha-beta-depleted transplantation in children (dated by TCRdb to about 2016). As for the study more broadly: Using TCR repertoire profiling, the study quantitatively followed how T-cell immune reconstitution unfolded in children after TCRalphabeta/CD19-depleted allogeneic hematopoietic cell transplantation.

Taken from the germline V gene, the CDR1 and CDR2 loops are SNHLY and FYNNEI. Spanning cysteine to phenylalanine, the CDR3 consists of 15 amino acids. Only the CDR3 DNA stays, 45 bases, in frame from base 1. Deletion took 5 bases off V and 0 bases off J, with a span of 11 bases between the germline ends. The library was prepared using PCR. The sample was run on an Illumina HiSeq 2500. To normalize quantification of the TCRbeta repertoire, the TCR libraries were built with molecular barcoding that relied on unique molecular identifiers. The public reads were run again by TCRdb, first through fastp at Q25 and then through MiXCR, and only productive beta chains were kept. Merged by CDR3 protein, the rows form single entries marked with the most common genes and DNA. Across this sample there are some 490,000 distinct CDR3 sequences, with approximately 12% seen only once. The ten largest clones capture 4.5% to 6% of the sample.

In the case of this clonotype: Its antigen is still unknown. Base qualities are not recorded, but no much larger clone differs from it by a single base.

The sequence links TRBV2 to TRBJ2-1; TRBD2 might be the D gene, on 6 matching bases. Source: PBMCs from the stem cell graft donor, taken from the stem cell graft. The TCR originated in a human donor who donated a stem cell graft to a child with combined immunodeficiency. CDR3 reads: CASSYSGYSYNEQFF. The DNA reads TGTGCCAGCAGTTATAGCGGTTACTCCTACAATGAGCAGTTCTTC.